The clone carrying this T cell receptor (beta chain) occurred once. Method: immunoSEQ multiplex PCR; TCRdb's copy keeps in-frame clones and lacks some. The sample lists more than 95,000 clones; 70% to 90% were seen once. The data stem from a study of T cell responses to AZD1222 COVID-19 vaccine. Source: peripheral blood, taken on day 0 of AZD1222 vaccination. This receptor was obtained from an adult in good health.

In DNA form, the CDR3 reads TGTGCCAGCAGTTTATTCGGGAGCTCCTATAATTCACCCCTCCACTTT. It specifies CASSLFGSSYNSPLHF. This chain joins TRBV27 and TRBJ1-6, with D uncertain. The V end was cut by 1 base, the J end by 0 bases, with 7 bases between. Germline values: CDR1 MNHEY, CDR2 SMNVEV (reference sequence). The length of the CDR3 is 16 residues.